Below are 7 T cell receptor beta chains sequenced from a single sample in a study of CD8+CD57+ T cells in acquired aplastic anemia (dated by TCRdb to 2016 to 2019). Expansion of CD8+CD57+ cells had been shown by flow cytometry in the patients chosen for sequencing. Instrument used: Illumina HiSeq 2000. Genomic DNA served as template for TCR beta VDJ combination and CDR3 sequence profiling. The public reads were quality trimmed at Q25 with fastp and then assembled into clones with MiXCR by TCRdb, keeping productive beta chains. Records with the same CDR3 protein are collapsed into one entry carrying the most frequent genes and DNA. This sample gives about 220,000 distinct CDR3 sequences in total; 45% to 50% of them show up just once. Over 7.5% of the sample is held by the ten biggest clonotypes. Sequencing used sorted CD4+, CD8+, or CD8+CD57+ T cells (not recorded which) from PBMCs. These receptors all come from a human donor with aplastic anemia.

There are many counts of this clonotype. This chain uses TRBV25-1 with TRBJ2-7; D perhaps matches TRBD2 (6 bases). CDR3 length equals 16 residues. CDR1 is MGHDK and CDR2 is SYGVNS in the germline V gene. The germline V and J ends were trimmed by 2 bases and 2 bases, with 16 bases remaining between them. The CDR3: CASSELSHRGTYEQYF. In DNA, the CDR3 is TGTGCCAGCAGTGAACTTTCACACCGGGGGACCTACGAGCAGTACTTC.

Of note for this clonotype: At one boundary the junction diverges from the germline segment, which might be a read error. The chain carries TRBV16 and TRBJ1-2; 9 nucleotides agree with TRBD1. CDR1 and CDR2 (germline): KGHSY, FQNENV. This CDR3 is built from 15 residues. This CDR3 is CSSSLSTGGNYGYTF. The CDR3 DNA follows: TGTTCCAGCAGCCTGTCGACAGGGGGGAACTATGGCTACACCTTC.

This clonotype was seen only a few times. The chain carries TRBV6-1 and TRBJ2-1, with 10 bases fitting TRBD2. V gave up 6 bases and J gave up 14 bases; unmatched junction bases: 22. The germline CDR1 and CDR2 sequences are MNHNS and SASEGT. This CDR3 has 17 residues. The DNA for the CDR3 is TGTGCCAGCAGCCCCTTAGGTTCTAGCGGGAGAGAATATAAGGAGTTCTTC. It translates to CASSPLGSSGREYKEFF.

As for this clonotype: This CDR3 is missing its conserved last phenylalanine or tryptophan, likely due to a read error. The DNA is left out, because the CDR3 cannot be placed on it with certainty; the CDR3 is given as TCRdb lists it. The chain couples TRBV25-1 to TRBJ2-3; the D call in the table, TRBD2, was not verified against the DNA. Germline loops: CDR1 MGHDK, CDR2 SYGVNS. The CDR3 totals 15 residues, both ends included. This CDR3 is CASSALSGSGDTQSI.

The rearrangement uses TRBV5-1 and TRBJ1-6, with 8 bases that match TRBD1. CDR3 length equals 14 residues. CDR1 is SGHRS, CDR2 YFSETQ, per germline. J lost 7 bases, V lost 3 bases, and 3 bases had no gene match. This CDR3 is CASSSRTGNSPLHF. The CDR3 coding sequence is TGCGCCAGCAGCTCAAGGACAGGGAATTCACCCCTCCACTTT.

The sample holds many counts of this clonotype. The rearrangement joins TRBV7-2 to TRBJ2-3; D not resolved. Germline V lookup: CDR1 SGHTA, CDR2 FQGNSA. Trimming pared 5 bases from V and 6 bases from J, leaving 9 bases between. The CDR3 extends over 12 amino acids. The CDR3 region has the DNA TGTGCCAGCAGCCTAGGTCGGGATACGCAGTATTTT. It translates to CASSLGRDTQYF.

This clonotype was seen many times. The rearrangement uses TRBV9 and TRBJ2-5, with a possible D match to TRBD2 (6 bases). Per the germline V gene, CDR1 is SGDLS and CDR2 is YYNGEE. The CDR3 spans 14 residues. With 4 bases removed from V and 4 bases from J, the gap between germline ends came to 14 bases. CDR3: CASSPGTAGETQYF. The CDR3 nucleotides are TGTGCCAGCAGCCCCGGGACTGCTGGAGAGACCCAGTACTTC.